This entry lists 30 T cell receptor beta chains sequenced from one sample in a study of blood T cell repertoires in COVID-19. Here immunoSEQ multiplex PCR was the method, and the copy in TCRdb shows in-frame clones only, minus some. Of approximately 70,000 clones listed, roughly 84% were seen once; the top ten hold under 5%. The sample consisted of peripheral blood. These receptors came from a woman aged 55-75 years with acute or convalescent COVID-19.

The gene calls are TRBV10-3 and TRBJ2-2, with TRBD1 as a possible D gene (6 bases). The CDR3 sequence is 14 residues long. V was cut by 11 bases and J by 0 bases, with 13 bases left in between. CDR1 and CDR2 (germline): ENHRY, SYGVKD. The CDR3 DNA reads TGTGCCTCGACCGGGACAACGAACACCGGGGAGCTGTTTTTT. It translates to CASTGTTNTGELFF.

This chain links TRBV19 with TRBJ2-3; D ambiguous. CDR3 length: 14 amino acids. Trimming left V 3 bases short and J 0 bases short, with 7 bases between. Germline lookup yields CDR1 LNHDA and CDR2 SQIVND (reference sequence). The CDR3: CASSILSSTDTQYF. CDR3 DNA: TGTGCCAGTAGTATTTTATCTAGCACAGATACGCAGTATTTT.

The J gene is TRBJ1-4, the V gene TRBV12-3 or TRBV12-4; D is uncertain. CDR3 size: 12 residues. With 0 bases removed from V and 14 bases from J, the gap between germline ends came to 10 bases. In DNA form, the CDR3 reads TGTGCCAGCAGTTTAGCGCGAGGGTTGCTGTTTTTT. Protein product: CASSLARGLLFF.

In its sample, this clone was seen once. The chain is built from TRBV6-1 and TRBJ2-1; 9 bases line up with TRBD2. This CDR3 has 14 amino acids. Germline CDR1 and CDR2: MNHNS and SASEGT. Trimming removed 6 bases from V and 5 bases from J; junction bases left unmatched: 5. The CDR3 bases are TGTGCCAGCAGCCCAGCGGGGGGCGACAATGAGCAGTTCTTC. Amino acid sequence: CASSPAGGDNEQFF.

The chain combines TRBV10-3 with TRBJ2-2; 7 positions agree with TRBD1. Trimming at V came to 1 base and at J to 0 bases, leaving 2 bases not matched to a gene. Germline V gene lookup returns CDR1 ENHRY and CDR2 SYGVKD. This CDR3 region has 16 residues. CDR3 bases: TGTGCCATCAGTGAGTATGGGACAGCGAACACCGGGGAGCTGTTTTTT. Encoded protein: CAISEYGTANTGELFF.

This clone was found once. This rearrangement joins TRBV28 to TRBJ1-2; D is perhaps TRBD1 (5 bases). The germline V gene has CDR1 MDHEN and CDR2 SYDVKM. Trimming stripped 1 base from V and 7 bases from J, with 10 bases between. CDR3 size: 13 residues. CDR3 DNA sequence: TGTGCCAGCAGTTTATCAGCGGGGGTTGGCTACACCTTC. Its protein is CASSLSAGVGYTF.

This chain links TRBV12-3 or TRBV12-4 with TRBJ1-6; tentative D call: TRBD1 (6 bases). The CDR3 contains 12 residues. V shed 6 bases and J shed 10 bases, with 10 bases lying between them. The CDR3 reads CASSAGESPLHF. The DNA of the CDR3 is TGTGCCAGCAGCGCAGGGGAATCACCCCTCCACTTT.

This clone appeared a few times. The chain combines TRBV10-2 with TRBJ1-1; D is ambiguous. V dropped 1 base and J dropped 3 bases, with 12 bases sitting between them. Looked up from germline, CDR1 is WSHSY and CDR2 is SAAADI. The CDR3 runs to 15 residues. The CDR3 spells CASSEWSTADTEAFF. DNA of the CDR3: TGCGCCAGCAGTGAGTGGTCCACAGCGGACACTGAAGCTTTCTTT.

The chain has TRBV9 and TRBJ1-2, with TRBD1 matching over 7 bases. The germline gives CDR1 SGDLS, CDR2 YYNGEE. With 3 bases clipped from V and 8 bases from J, the junction kept 10 bases outside the gene matches. CDR3 length equals 14 residues. The chain's CDR3 is CASSGRQGVLGYTF. The CDR3 DNA sequence: TGTGCCAGCAGCGGGAGACAGGGCGTACTAGGCTACACCTTC.

This clone was counted many times. The CDR3 spells CASSFKGSEEKLFF. The CDR3 nucleotides read TGTGCCAGCAGCTTTAAGGGGTCAGAAGAAAAACTGTTTTTT. The chain links TRBV7-9 to TRBJ1-4; D may be TRBD1 (5 bases). Germline V lookup: CDR1 SEHNR, CDR2 FQNEAQ (reference sequence). This CDR3 region has 14 residues. The V end lost 3 bases, the J end lost 8 bases, and 13 bases lay between the germline ends.

The chain couples TRBV6-1 to TRBJ1-1; D uncertain. Germline V gene data show CDR1 as MNHNS and CDR2 as SASEGT. This CDR3 region has 14 residues. The V gene lost 2 bases and the J gene lost 4 bases, with 11 bases spanning the gap. The DNA of the CDR3 is TGTGCCAGCAGTGAATTAGGAGGGAGCACTGAAGCTTTCTTT. This codes for CASSELGGSTEAFF.

The V gene is TRBV24-1, the J gene TRBJ1-5, with a possible D match to TRBD1 (5 bases). The CDR3 has 18 residues. Trimming took 4 bases from V and 0 from J, leaving 18 bases between them. Germline V gene data show CDR1 as KGHDR and CDR2 as SFDVKD. The CDR3 DNA reads as TGTGCCACCAGTGACATGGACATCGGTCAATATAGCAATCAGCCCCAGCATTTT. It is translated as CATSDMDIGQYSNQPQHF.

The rearrangement uses TRBV19 and TRBJ1-1; 9 bases are a match to TRBD1. The CDR3 runs 12 residues. CDR1 and CDR2 (germline): LNHDA, SQIVND (reference sequence). V was pared by 7 bases and J by 9 bases, with 6 bases of the junction left unmatched. As DNA, the CDR3 is TGTGCCAGTAAAACAGGGGGCTACCAAGCTTTCTTT. Translating it yields CASKTGGYQAFF.

The rearrangement uses TRBV7-9 and TRBJ1-4, with D perhaps TRBD1 (6 bases). The CDR3 is 13 residues long. The germline V gene has CDR1 SEHNR and CDR2 FQNEAQ (reference sequence). Between the trimmed V and J ends, which lost 6 bases and 2 bases, there was a span of 7 bases. CDR3 residues: CASSTGTNEKLFF. The CDR3 region has the DNA TGTGCCAGCAGTACAGGGACTAATGAAAAACTGTTTTTT.

The chain recombines TRBV19 with TRBJ1-1, with TRBD1 matching 10 bases. The CDR3 is 14 residues long. Per germline, CDR1 LNHDA and CDR2 SQIVND (reference sequence). V lost 6 bases and J lost 5; bases outside the gene matches: 6. The CDR3 region is CASSRQGAWTEAFF. The CDR3 region has the DNA TGTGCCAGTAGCCGACAGGGGGCGTGGACTGAAGCTTTCTTT.

The chain combines TRBV18 with TRBJ2-3; D is uncertain. Germline V gene sequence: CDR1 KGHSH, CDR2 LQKENI. The CDR3 totals 19 residues. The V end lost 6 bases, the J end lost 0 bases, and 25 bases lay between the germline ends. The CDR3 here is CASSAALSSAGPSTDTQYF. DNA for the CDR3: TGTGCCAGCTCCGCCGCCTTATCCTCCGCTGGGCCTAGCACAGATACGCAGTATTTT.

This sequence joins TRBV12-3 or TRBV12-4 and TRBJ1-1; D possibly corresponds to TRBD1 (6 bases). The ends were cut back, 3 bases at V and 4 bases at J, with 9 bases in the middle. The CDR3 has 13 residues. CDR3 sequence: CASSFGGRTEAFF. The CDR3 DNA follows: TGTGCCAGCAGTTTCGGGGGGCGCACTGAAGCTTTCTTT.

This chain links TRBV5-4 with TRBJ1-2; TRBD1 matches 7 bases. The CDR3 has 15 amino acids. In germline, CDR1 is SGHNT, CDR2 YYREEE (reference sequence). V was clipped by 9 bases and J by 0 bases; unmatched bases: 11. The CDR3 region has the DNA TGTGCCACCCGACCGGGACAGACAACTAACTATGGCTACACCTTC. Translation gives CATRPGQTTNYGYTF.

The chain couples TRBV5-4 to TRBJ1-2; D might be TRBD1 (5 bases). Looked up from germline, CDR1 is SGHNT and CDR2 is YYREEE (reference sequence). V shed 0 bases and J shed 3 bases, with 9 bases lying between them. This CDR3 has 14 residues. The CDR3 coding sequence is TGTGCCAGCAGCTTGGAGGCAGGGTACTATGGCTACACCTTC. Residues: CASSLEAGYYGYTF.

The chain links TRBV20-1 to TRBJ1-4; tentative D call: TRBD1 (6 bases). The CDR3 is 14 residues long. V was cut by 3 bases and J by 4 bases, with 12 bases left in between. The germline gives CDR1 DFQATT, CDR2 SNEGSKA (reference sequence). CDR3 region: CSASRGQINEKLFF. CDR3 coding DNA: TGCAGTGCTAGTAGAGGACAGATTAATGAAAAACTGTTTTTT.

In its sample, this clone was seen a few times. The chain uses TRBV7-9 and TRBJ2-2; 11 nucleotides align to TRBD1. V lost 5 bases and J lost 5; bases outside the gene matches: 4. Germline-derived CDR1 and CDR2 are SEHNR and FQNEAQ (reference sequence). The CDR3 contains 15 residues. The CDR3 region is CASSPGQGATGELFF. The CDR3 DNA is TGTGCCAGCAGCCCAGGACAGGGGGCGACCGGGGAGCTGTTTTTT.

To note about this clone: A much larger clone differs from this one at a single base, so this may be a read error. The V and J genes are TRBV6-5 and TRBJ2-1; D is perhaps TRBD2 (5 bases). Trimming took off 4 bases at V and 6 bases at J, with 10 bases between the two ends. This CDR3 has 13 amino acids. Germline CDR1 MNHEY, CDR2 SVGAGI. CDR3 loop: CASSFGRCNEQFF. The DNA for the CDR3 is TGTGCCAGCAGTTTTGGGAGATGCAATGAGCAGTTCTTC.

The chain recombines TRBV10-3 with TRBJ1-6; D perhaps matches TRBD1 (5 bases). This CDR3 region has 16 residues. The germline V and J ends were trimmed by 2 bases and 4 bases, with 12 bases remaining between them. Germline assignment: CDR1 ENHRY and CDR2 SYGVKD. The CDR3 loop is CAISEPRGRYNSPLHF. CDR3 in DNA: TGTGCCATCAGTGAGCCAAGGGGCAGGTATAATTCACCCCTCCACTTT.

This clone has just one count. This chain connects TRBV19 to TRBJ2-1; 7 bases are shared with TRBD2. The germline V gene encodes CDR1 LNHDA and CDR2 SQIVND (reference sequence). The CDR3 runs 14 residues. V gave up 6 bases and J gave up 7 bases; unmatched junction bases: 9. The CDR3 reads CASRDPGGRNEQFF. In nucleotides, the CDR3 is TGTGCCAGTAGAGATCCCGGGGGGAGGAATGAGCAGTTCTTC.

The rearrangement uses TRBV3-1 (or the pseudogene TRBV3-2) and TRBJ2-5; tentative D call: TRBD2 (5 bases). The CDR3 length is 13 residues. In germline, CDR1 is LGHDT, CDR2 YNNKEL (reference sequence). Trimming took 5 bases from V and 5 from J, leaving 12 bases between them. The CDR3 protein is CASSSRGSETQYF. The CDR3 DNA follows: TGTGCCAGCAGCTCTCGGGGTTCCGAGACCCAGTACTTC.

The chain links TRBV7-8 to TRBJ2-1, with a weak D call TRBD2 (5 bases). Between the trimmed V and J ends, which lost 6 bases and 7 bases, there was a span of 10 bases. The CDR3 has 12 amino acids. Germline values: CDR1 SGHVS, CDR2 FQNEAQ. The chain's CDR3 is CASSKRRNEQFF. CDR3 nucleotide sequence: TGTGCCAGCAGTAAAAGGAGGAATGAGCAGTTCTTC.

For the CDR3, the DNA is TGCGCCAGCAGACCTGACAGCGCGAACACCGGGGAGCTGTTTTTT. It codes for CASRPDSANTGELFF. The J gene is TRBJ2-2, the V gene TRBV5-1, with a weak D call TRBD1 (5 bases). Germline V CDR1 and CDR2: SGHRS, YFSETQ. Trimming removed 5 bases at V and 0 bases at J, with 11 bases between. The CDR3 contains 15 residues.

The rearrangement joins TRBV7-7 to TRBJ1-1, with no clear D. The CDR3 length is 13 residues. Germline lookup yields CDR1 SSHAT and CDR2 FNYEAQ (reference sequence). The V and J ends lost 5 bases and 2 bases respectively, with 9 bases between them. The chain's CDR3 is CASSEGLNTEAFF. DNA for the CDR3: TGTGCCAGCAGCGAAGGACTCAACACTGAAGCTTTCTTT.

The rearrangement links TRBV7-6 to TRBJ1-4; 8 nucleotides align to TRBD1. Germline V gene sequence: CDR1 SGHVS, CDR2 FNYEAQ. The CDR3 runs to 14 residues. V lost 5 bases and J lost 5; bases outside the gene matches: 4. CDR3 nucleotide sequence: TGTGCCAGCAGCGCCGGGACAGGAAATGAAAAACTGTTTTTT. The encoded protein is CASSAGTGNEKLFF.

This CDR3 is CASRPGGGGNSYEQYF. The CDR3 coding sequence is TGCGCCAGCAGACCCGGCGGAGGCGGCAACTCCTACGAGCAGTACTTC. The chain combines TRBV5-1 with TRBJ2-7; tentative D call: TRBD2 (5 bases). Trimming shortened V by 5 bases and J by 0 bases, and 18 bases separated the two germline ends. Germline V lookup: CDR1 SGHRS, CDR2 YFSETQ. The CDR3 contains 16 residues.